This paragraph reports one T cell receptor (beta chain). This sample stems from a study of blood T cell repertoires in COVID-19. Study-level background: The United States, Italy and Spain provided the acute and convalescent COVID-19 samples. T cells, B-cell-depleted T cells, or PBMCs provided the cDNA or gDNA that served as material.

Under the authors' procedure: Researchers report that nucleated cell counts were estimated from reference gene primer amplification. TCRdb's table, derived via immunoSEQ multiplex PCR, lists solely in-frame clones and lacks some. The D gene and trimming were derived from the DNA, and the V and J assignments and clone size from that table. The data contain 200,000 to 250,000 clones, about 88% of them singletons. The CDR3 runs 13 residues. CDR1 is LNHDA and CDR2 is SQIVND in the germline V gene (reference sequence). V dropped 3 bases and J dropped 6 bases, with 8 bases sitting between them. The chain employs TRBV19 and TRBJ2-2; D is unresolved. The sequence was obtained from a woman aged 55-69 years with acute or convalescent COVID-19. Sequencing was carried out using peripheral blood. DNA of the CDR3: TGTGCCAGTAGTATTCGAGAATCCGGGGAGCTGTTTTTT. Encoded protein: CASSIRESGELFF.